This T cell receptor beta chain came from a study of sequential checkpoint blockade in melanoma. Across the whole study: First-line arms were nivolumab then ipilimumab, or the reverse, randomized 1:1.

Germline-derived CDR1 and CDR2 are SGHTA and FQGNSA. The junction had 8 bases not matched to a gene; V was cut back by 6 bases and J by 2 bases. The CDR3 spans 15 residues. Treatment denoted: randomized to nivolumab then ipilimumab (arm A) or the reverse (arm B). Sorted cells were live CD3+CD8+, lacking CD19 and CD56, from PBMCs. This clone appeared a few times. TCRdb keeps only in-frame clones here, not all; method: immunoSEQ multiplex PCR. The table has about 7,700 clones, 60% seen once. This rearrangement joins TRBV7-2 to TRBJ2-7; 9 bases agree with TRBD2. The input for sequencing was CD8+ T cells sorted from blood (inferred from file names), taken from a patient given nivolumab and ipilimumab in sequence. The TCR was taken from a human donor with melanoma. This CDR3 reads CASRGLAQSTYEQYF. In DNA form, the CDR3 reads TGTGCCAGCAGAGGACTAGCGCAGTCCACCTACGAGCAGTACTTC.